The present T cell receptor (beta chain) was sequenced within a study of T cells in Graves' hyperthyroidism and ophthalmopathy. The study's findings and limits: Researchers report that a 13 V-J model separated ophthalmopathy from stable hyperthyroidism.

The CDR3 extends over 15 amino acids. V was clipped by 6 bases and J by 4 bases, with 16 bases between them. Per germline, CDR1 LNHDA and CDR2 SQIVND (reference sequence). RNA transcripts gave rise to amplified TCR beta CDR3 regions. The HTBI primer set served for first-round RT-PCR of the TCR CDR3. TCRdb ran MiXCR on the multiplex PCR reads and lists one entry per CDR3 protein. Counted here are under 300,000 distinct CDR3 sequences, 13% to 15% occurring once; the ten biggest clones make up around 30%. Those patients with uncontrolled infection, other autoimmune disease, pregnancy or lactation were excluded. For the diagnoses, clinical symptoms, serum thyroxine and TRAb, thyroid ultrasound and orbital computed tomography were used. The blood sample dates from first hyperthyroidism diagnosis, preceding any ophthalmopathy symptoms. This clonotype showed up just a few times. Its matching antigen is unknown.

Sequencing was carried out using blood. The TCR originated in a woman aged 50 to 60 with Graves' hyperthyroidism that later progressed to Graves' ophthalmopathy. V and J are TRBV19 and TRBJ1-5, with D possibly matching TRBD1 (6 bases). For the CDR3, the DNA is TGTGCCAGTAGCCCGAGGTGGCAGGGGAATCAGCCCCAGCATTTT. It specifies CASSPRWQGNQPQHF. Looking up the rest from reference TRBV19 and TRBJ1-5 gives the full variable domain: DGGITQSPKYLFRKEGQNVTLSCEQNLNHDAMYWYRQDPGQGLRLIYYSQIVNDFQKGDIAEGYSVSREKKESFPLTVTSAQKNPTAFYLCASSPRWQGNQPQHFGDGTRLSIL.